This passage covers 10 T cell receptor beta chains from one sample sequenced in a study of blood T cell repertoires in COVID-19. Sequencing used immunoSEQ multiplex PCR; TCRdb keeps in-frame clones, though not all of them. The sample yields 200,000 to 250,000 clones, about 84% seen once. The sequenced sample was peripheral blood. The receptors were gathered from a woman older than 75 with COVID-19, enrolled during active disease.

The chain is built from TRBV6-1 and TRBJ1-3; no clear D gene. Germline CDR1 reads MNHNS; CDR2 reads SASEGT. This CDR3 spans 14 amino acids. Trimming removed 3 bases from V and 0 bases from J, with 6 bases in between. The CDR3 reads CASSEAHSGNTIYF. The CDR3 region has the DNA TGTGCCAGCAGTGAGGCCCACTCTGGAAACACCATATATTTT.

V and J are TRBV7-9 and TRBJ2-5, with D tentatively TRBD2 (5 bases). This CDR3 region has 14 residues. Trimming pared 2 bases from V and 0 bases from J, leaving 7 bases between. Germline CDR1 SEHNR, CDR2 FQNEAQ (reference sequence). CDR3 residues: CASSLSGNQETQYF. The CDR3 DNA sequence: TGTGCCAGCAGCTTAAGCGGCAACCAAGAGACCCAGTACTTC.

The chain employs TRBV7-2 and TRBJ1-2; no clear D. Per germline, CDR1 SGHTA and CDR2 FQGNSA. This CDR3 has 12 amino acids. V lost 3 bases and J 6 bases, leaving 8 bases between the germline ends. This CDR3 reads CASSFQVNGYTF. The CDR3 bases are TGTGCCAGCAGCTTCCAGGTGAATGGCTACACCTTC.

The chain couples TRBV7-8 to TRBJ1-2; D possibly corresponds to TRBD1 (5 bases). Trimming took 3 bases from V and 1 from J, leaving 6 bases between them. The length of the CDR3 is 13 residues. Germline CDR1 SGHVS, CDR2 FQNEAQ. As DNA, the CDR3 is TGTGCCAGCAGCTTGACAGTTAACTATGGCTACACCTTC. This gives the protein CASSLTVNYGYTF.

The chain couples TRBV5-5 to TRBJ1-4; D is unresolved. There are 15 residues in the CDR3. V lost 3 bases, J lost 4 bases, and 13 bases lay in between. The germline gives CDR1 SGHKS, CDR2 YYEKEE (reference sequence). In DNA, the CDR3 is TGTGCCAGCAGCTCAACTCGGGGTAATAATGAAAAACTGTTTTTT. Its protein product is CASSSTRGNNEKLFF.

The J gene is TRBJ2-7, the V gene TRBV19; weak D call: TRBD1 (6 bases). This CDR3 spans 16 amino acids. V gave up 6 bases and J gave up 3 bases, with 21 bases separating them. Germline V gene sequence: CDR1 LNHDA, CDR2 SQIVND (reference sequence). The CDR3 protein is CASSPTFPGVGYEQYF. The CDR3 coding sequence is TGTGCCAGTAGCCCAACCTTCCCAGGGGTTGGCTACGAGCAGTACTTC. The whole variable domain, remainder taken from reference TRBV19 and TRBJ2-7, is DGGITQSPKYLFRKEGQNVTLSCEQNLNHDAMYWYRQDPGQGLRLIYYSQIVNDFQKGDIAEGYSVSREKKESFPLTVTSAQKNPTAFYLCASSPTFPGVGYEQYFGPGTRLTVT.

This chain links TRBV5-4 with TRBJ2-5; D unclear. The V gene lost 0 bases and the J gene lost 13 bases, with 19 bases spanning the gap. Per germline, CDR1 SGHNT and CDR2 YYREEE (reference sequence). This CDR3 has 14 amino acids. The CDR3 spells CASSLAGYGRTGYF. The CDR3 nucleotides read TGTGCCAGCAGCTTGGCCGGTTATGGTAGAACGGGGTACTTC.

V and J are TRBV29-1 and TRBJ1-2; 8 bases fit TRBD1. The CDR3 is 14 residues long. J was trimmed by 4 bases and V by 4 bases; bases with no gene match: 8. Germline V CDR1 and CDR2: SQVTM, ANQGSEA. DNA of the CDR3: TGCAGCGTTGTCTTCTCAGGGGGCGTCTATGGCTACACCTTC. It encodes CSVVFSGGVYGYTF.

CDR3 residues: CASSFEGPNEKLFF. CDR3 sequence (DNA): TGCGCCAGCAGCTTTGAGGGTCCTAATGAAAAACTGTTTTTT. This chain joins TRBV5-1 and TRBJ1-4; D not certain. This CDR3 comprises 14 residues. Trimming stripped 2 bases from V and 3 bases from J, with 8 bases between. Germline V gene data show CDR1 as SGHRS and CDR2 as YFSETQ.

The chain recombines TRBV10-3 with TRBJ1-1; 7 positions match TRBD1. Trimming removed 2 bases from V and 11 bases from J; junction bases left unmatched: 8. This CDR3 region has 13 residues. Germline V CDR1 and CDR2: ENHRY, SYGVKD. The CDR3 spells CAISERGQLIAFF. DNA for the CDR3: TGTGCCATCAGTGAGAGGGGACAGCTGATCGCTTTCTTT.